Given below is one TCR beta chain in context. This clone was seen a few times. It has no known antigen specificity. Base qualities are not provided; no much larger clone lies one nucleotide away. The trial excluded patients who had a history of autoimmune disease or were on systemic immunosuppression. Peripheral blood for TCR sequencing was collected from all dose cohorts at baseline, on cycle 4 day 1, and on cycle 7 day 1. Samples were obtained from an open-label, multicenter, first-in-human phase I dose-escalation trial of ivuxolimab. Adults with locally advanced or metastatic melanoma, renal cell, hepatocellular, or head and neck squamous cell carcinoma were enrolled in the trial. Before TCR sequencing, CD4+ and CD8+ T cells were separately sorted from peripheral blood. V and J are trimmed by 2 bases and 3 bases, and the gene matches miss 11 bases of the junction. Counted from cysteine to phenylalanine, this CDR3 has 16 amino acids. The read is trimmed to its CDR3 DNA, 48 bases read in frame from base 1. Reading the germline V gene gives CDR1 SGHTS and CDR2 YDEGEE.

The data were obtained in a study of OX40 agonist ivuxolimab in advanced cancers. General notes on the study: Ivuxolimab was an agonistic, fully human IgG2 monoclonal antibody directed against OX40 (CD134), a costimulatory receptor. Intravenous ivuxolimab was administered to patients every 2 weeks at six dose levels: 0.01, 0.1, 0.3, 1.5, 3 and 10 mg/kg. Of the 50 to 55 patients in dose escalation, 19 had hepatocellular carcinoma, roughly 15 had melanoma, 9 had renal cell carcinoma and 9 had head and neck cancer. A male proportion of 82.7% and a mean age of approximately 62 years, ranging from 23 to 79, were recorded for the dose-escalation cohort. Patients were allowed to have had prior anti-PD-1, anti-PD-L1 or anti-CTLA-4 therapy, and around two fifths of the dose-escalation patients had been treated with checkpoint inhibitors. Three dose-escalation patients achieved partial responses, one with hepatocellular carcinoma and two with cutaneous melanoma. The point of sequencing TCRbeta in the periphery was to test whether ivuxolimab changed TCR sequence diversity and drove clonal T-cell expansion. The monotherapy dose-escalation portion (N of about 47 patients) of the phase I ivuxolimab trial is reported in the paper. On the study overall, not on this receptor specifically: At doses of 0.1 to 3.0 mg/kg, clonal expansion of both CD4+ and CD8+ blood T cells was observed from baseline to week 6. Low levels of normalized T-cell clonal expansion were also seen in some nonresponding patients. After ivuxolimab, expanded clones were on average more numerous among CD8+ T cells than among CD4+ T cells. In partial responders in the 0.1-3.0 mg/kg groups, normalized peripheral clonal expansion was found to be among the lowest, especially among CD8+ T cells. Which antigens the clonally expanded peripheral T cells were specific for was not determined.

To sequence the TCRbeta CDR3 region, genomic DNA was isolated from the sorted cells. The immunoSEQ Assay was used to sequence the TCRbeta CDR3 regions. In its TCRdb copy, this immuneACCESS table keeps in-frame sequences only and misses some clones. Where compared with another copy, unresolved V genes explain less than half of these, and the others have no known cause. The table for this sample lists over 70,000 clones; about 86% of them were counted only once. Around 1.6% of the sample lies in the top ten. The chain was built from TRBV5-8 and TRBJ2-7; the central 7 bases match TRBD2. This TCR derives from an adult with an advanced solid tumor such as melanoma, head and neck, liver or kidney cancer. Sequencing used CD4+ or CD8+ T cells sorted from blood, obtained in a trial of the OX40 agonist ivuxolimab. The DNA is as follows: TGTGCCAGCAGCTTCGGTCGCGGGGCGGGAGACTACGAGCAGTACTTC. It translates to CASSFGRGAGDYEQYF.